The 9 T cell receptor beta chains below were found in one sample sequenced in a study of cytomegalovirus exposure and HLA in healthy donors. Researchers ran the PCR with 60 Vbeta and 13 Jbeta primers. Method: immunoSEQ multiplex PCR; TCRdb's copy keeps in-frame clones and lacks some. Here the sample spans about 180,000 clones, 80% being singletons. The specimen sequenced was PBMCs. The origin of the receptors is a woman in her thirties in good health and CMV-seronegative.

In its sample, this clone was seen once. The V gene is TRBV19, the J gene TRBJ1-6; D uncertain. This CDR3 spans 15 amino acids. With 1 base removed from V and 1 base from J, the gap between germline ends came to 5 bases. Germline V gene data show CDR1 as LNHDA and CDR2 as SQIVND (reference sequence). Here the CDR3 DNA reads TGTGCCAGTAGTATAGGGAGATCCTATAATTCACCCCTCCACTTT. It is translated as CASSIGRSYNSPLHF.

This clone was counted between two and nine times. This chain links TRBV9 with TRBJ1-2; D unresolved. Germline CDR1 reads SGDLS; CDR2 reads YYNGEE. There are 13 residues in the CDR3. With 4 bases removed from V and 2 bases from J, the gap between germline ends came to 9 bases. CDR3: CASSPPGNYGYTF. The CDR3 bases are TGTGCCAGCAGCCCCCCGGGGAACTATGGCTACACCTTC.

The chain uses TRBV21-1 and TRBJ1-1; the table names TRBD1, a call not compared with the DNA. TRBV21-1 is a recognized pseudogene. CDR3 size: 18 residues. The CDR3 sequence is CASSKRPPQAGMNDEAFF. CDR3 DNA: TGTGCCAGCAGCAAAAGGCCCCCCCAGGCAGGGATGAATGATGAAGCTTTCTTT.

V usage is TRBV29-1 and J usage is TRBJ1-2; TRBD1 is a possible D gene (5 bases). The ends were cut back, 7 bases at V and 7 bases at J, with 13 bases in the middle. Germline CDR1 SQVTM, CDR2 ANQGSEA. There are 11 residues in the CDR3. The CDR3 DNA is TGCAGCGCCTCCAGGGAGGCTGGCTACACCTTC. It is translated as CSASREAGYTF.

This clone showed up many times. The chain uses TRBV7-6 and TRBJ1-2; TRBD1 matches at 9 bases. Unmatched junction bases numbered 11, after V lost 1 base and J lost 8 bases. Germline loops: CDR1 SGHVS, CDR2 FNYEAQ. This CDR3 spans 16 amino acids. CDR3 nucleotide sequence: TGTGCCAGCAGCTTAGAACCCGGGACAGGGTACAAAGGCTACACCTTC. As protein: CASSLEPGTGYKGYTF.

The V and J genes are TRBV2 and TRBJ1-5; D is unresolved. Trimming took 1 base from V and 0 from J, leaving 7 bases between them. This CDR3 contains 15 residues. Germline loops: CDR1 SNHLY, CDR2 FYNNEI. CDR3 sequence reads: CASSEGRNSNQPQHF. The CDR3 DNA sequence: TGTGCCAGCAGTGAAGGGCGGAATAGCAATCAGCCCCAGCATTTT.

This clone was seen just once. The chain combines TRBV9 with TRBJ1-2, with 8 bases matching TRBD1. The CDR3 has 12 amino acids. The junction had 2 bases not matched to a gene; V was cut back by 4 bases and J by 6 bases. Germline CDR1 is SGDLS and CDR2 is YYNGEE. The CDR3 DNA sequence: TGTGCCAGCAGCTCGGACAGGGATGGCTACACCTTC. Translating gives CASSSDRDGYTF.

The rearrangement uses TRBV10-3 and TRBJ2-5, with 14 bases lining up with TRBD2. J was trimmed by 3 bases and V by 10 bases; bases with no gene match: 7. The germline V gene encodes CDR1 ENHRY and CDR2 SYGVKD. The CDR3 totals 15 residues. The CDR3 protein is CATRLAGGPEETQYF. CDR3 DNA sequence: TGTGCCACCCGACTAGCGGGGGGGCCGGAAGAGACCCAGTACTTC.

The V and J genes are TRBV5-1 and TRBJ2-2, with 7 bases aligning to TRBD1. V shed 2 bases, J shed 4 bases, and the junction held 5 bases outside the gene matches. Germline V gene sequence: CDR1 SGHRS, CDR2 YFSETQ. This CDR3 is built from 15 residues. CDR3 protein: CASSFRDSGTGELFF. The CDR3 region has the DNA TGCGCCAGCAGCTTCCGGGACAGTGGCACCGGGGAGCTGTTTTTT.